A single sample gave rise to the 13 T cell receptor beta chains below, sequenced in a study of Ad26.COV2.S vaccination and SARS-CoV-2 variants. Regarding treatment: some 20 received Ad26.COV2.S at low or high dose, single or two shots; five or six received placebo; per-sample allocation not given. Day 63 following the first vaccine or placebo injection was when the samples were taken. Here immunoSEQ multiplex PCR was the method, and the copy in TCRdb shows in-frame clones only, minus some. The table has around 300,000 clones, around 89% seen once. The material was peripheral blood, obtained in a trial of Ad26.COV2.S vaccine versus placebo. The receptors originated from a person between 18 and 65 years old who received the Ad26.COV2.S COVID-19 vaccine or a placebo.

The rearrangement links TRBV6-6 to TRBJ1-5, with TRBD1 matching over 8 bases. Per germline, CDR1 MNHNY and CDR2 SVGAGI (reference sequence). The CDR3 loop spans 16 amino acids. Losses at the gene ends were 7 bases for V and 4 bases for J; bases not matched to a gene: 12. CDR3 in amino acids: CASNSQGARGNQPQHF. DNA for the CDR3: TGTGCCAGCAATTCCCAGGGGGCGCGAGGTAATCAGCCCCAGCATTTT.

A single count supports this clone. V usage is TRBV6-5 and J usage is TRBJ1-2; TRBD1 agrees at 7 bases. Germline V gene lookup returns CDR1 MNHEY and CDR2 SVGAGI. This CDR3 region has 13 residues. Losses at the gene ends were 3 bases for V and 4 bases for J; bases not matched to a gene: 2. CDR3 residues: CASSYTGAYGYTF. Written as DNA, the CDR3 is TGTGCCAGCAGTTATACAGGGGCCTATGGCTACACCTTC.

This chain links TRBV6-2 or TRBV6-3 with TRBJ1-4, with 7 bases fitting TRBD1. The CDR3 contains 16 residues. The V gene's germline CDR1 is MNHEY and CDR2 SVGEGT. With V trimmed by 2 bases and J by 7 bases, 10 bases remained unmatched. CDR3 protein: CASSYDLTGKSEKLFF. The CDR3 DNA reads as TGTGCCAGCAGTTACGATCTGACAGGGAAAAGTGAAAAACTGTTTTTT.

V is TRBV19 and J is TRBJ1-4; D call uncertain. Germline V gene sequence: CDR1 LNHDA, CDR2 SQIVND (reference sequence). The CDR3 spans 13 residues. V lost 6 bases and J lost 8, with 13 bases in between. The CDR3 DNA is TGTGCCAGTAGCCCCCCCGTCCGGGAAAAACTGTTTTTT. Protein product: CASSPPVREKLFF.

The CDR3 DNA follows: TGTGCCAGCAGCCGAAGTCGGGACTATGACTCCTACGAGCAGTACTTC. Amino acids: CASSRSRDYDSYEQYF. The J gene is TRBJ2-7, the V gene TRBV9; 7 bases agree with TRBD2. This CDR3 comprises 16 residues. Trimming took 4 bases from V and 0 from J; bases not matched to a gene: 10. Germline CDR1 is SGDLS and CDR2 is YYNGEE.

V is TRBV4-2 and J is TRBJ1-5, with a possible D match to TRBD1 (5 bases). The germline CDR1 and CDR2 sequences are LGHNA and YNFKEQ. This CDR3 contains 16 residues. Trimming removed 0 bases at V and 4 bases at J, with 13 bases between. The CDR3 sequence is CASSQDIGQFNQPQHF. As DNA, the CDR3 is TGTGCCAGCAGCCAAGATATTGGACAATTTAATCAGCCCCAGCATTTT.

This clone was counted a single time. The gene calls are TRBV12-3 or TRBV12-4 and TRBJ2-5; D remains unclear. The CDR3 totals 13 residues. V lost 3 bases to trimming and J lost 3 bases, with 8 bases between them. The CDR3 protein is CASSFARKETQYF. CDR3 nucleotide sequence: TGTGCCAGCAGTTTTGCAAGGAAAGAGACCCAGTACTTC.

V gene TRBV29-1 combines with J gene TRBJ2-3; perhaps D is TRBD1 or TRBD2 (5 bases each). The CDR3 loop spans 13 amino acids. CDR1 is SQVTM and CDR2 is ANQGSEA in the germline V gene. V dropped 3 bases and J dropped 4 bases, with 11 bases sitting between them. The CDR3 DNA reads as TGCAGCGTTGACGAGGGGTGGGCAGATACGCAGTATTTT. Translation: CSVDEGWADTQYF.

The CDR3 loop is CSVGVAGTFYEQYF. CDR3 sequence (DNA): TGCAGCGTTGGAGTAGCGGGAACCTTTTACGAGCAGTACTTC. The V call is TRBV29-1, the J call TRBJ2-7; 8 nucleotides match TRBD2. The germline V gene has CDR1 SQVTM and CDR2 ANQGSEA. The CDR3 runs 14 residues. Trimming at V came to 4 bases and at J to 4 bases, leaving 9 bases not matched to a gene.

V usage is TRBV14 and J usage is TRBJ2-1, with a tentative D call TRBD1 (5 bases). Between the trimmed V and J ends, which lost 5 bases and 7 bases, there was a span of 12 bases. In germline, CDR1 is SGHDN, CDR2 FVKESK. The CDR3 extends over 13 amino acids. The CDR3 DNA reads TGTGCCAGCAGCAAGGGGTCAGAAAATGAGCAGTTCTTC. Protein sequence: CASSKGSENEQFF.

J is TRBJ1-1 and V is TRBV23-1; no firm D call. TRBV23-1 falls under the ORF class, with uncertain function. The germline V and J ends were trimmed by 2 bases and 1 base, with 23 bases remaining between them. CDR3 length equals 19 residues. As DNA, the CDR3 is TGCGCCAGCAGTCAACCAGCCGACCTGATTCTAGGAGGGAACACTGAAGCTTTCTTT. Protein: CASSQPADLILGGNTEAFF.

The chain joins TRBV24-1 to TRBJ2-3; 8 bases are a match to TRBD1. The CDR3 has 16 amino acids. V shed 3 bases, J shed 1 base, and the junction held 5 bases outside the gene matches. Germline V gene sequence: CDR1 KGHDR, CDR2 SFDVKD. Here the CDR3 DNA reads TGTGCCACCAGTGATGTGAGGACAGGGCGCACAGATACGCAGTATTTT. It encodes CATSDVRTGRTDTQYF.

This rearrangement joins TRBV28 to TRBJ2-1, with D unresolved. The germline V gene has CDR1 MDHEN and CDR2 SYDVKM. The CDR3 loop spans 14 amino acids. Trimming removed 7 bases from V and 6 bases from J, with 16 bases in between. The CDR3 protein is CASMKQLYGNEQFF. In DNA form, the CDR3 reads TGTGCCAGCATGAAACAGCTATACGGCAATGAGCAGTTCTTC.